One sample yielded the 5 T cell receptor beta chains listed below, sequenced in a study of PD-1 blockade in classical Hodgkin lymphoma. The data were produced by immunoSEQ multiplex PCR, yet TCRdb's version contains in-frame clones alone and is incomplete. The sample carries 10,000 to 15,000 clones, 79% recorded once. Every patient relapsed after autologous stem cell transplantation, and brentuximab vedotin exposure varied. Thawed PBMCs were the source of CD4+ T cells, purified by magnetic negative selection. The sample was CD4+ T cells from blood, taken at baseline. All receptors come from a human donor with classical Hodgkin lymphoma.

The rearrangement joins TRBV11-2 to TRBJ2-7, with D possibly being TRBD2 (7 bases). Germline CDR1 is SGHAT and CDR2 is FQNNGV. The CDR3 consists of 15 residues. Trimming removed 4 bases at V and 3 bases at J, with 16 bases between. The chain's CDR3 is CASSSPRGAVYEQYF. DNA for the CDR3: TGTGCCAGCAGCTCCCCCCGGGGGGCGGTCTACGAGCAGTACTTC. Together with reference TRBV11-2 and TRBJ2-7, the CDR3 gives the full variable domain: EAGVAQSPRYKIIEKRQSVAFWCNPISGHATLYWYQQILGQGPKLLIQFQNNGVVDDSQLPKDRFSAERLKGVDSTLKIQPAKLEDSAVYLCASSSPRGAVYEQYFGPGTRLTVT.

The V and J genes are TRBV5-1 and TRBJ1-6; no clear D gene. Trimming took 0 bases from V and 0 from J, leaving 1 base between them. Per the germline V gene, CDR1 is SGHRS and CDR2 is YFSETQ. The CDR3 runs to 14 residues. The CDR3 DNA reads TGCGCCAGCAGCTTGGACTCCTATAATTCACCCCTCCACTTT. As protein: CASSLDSYNSPLHF.

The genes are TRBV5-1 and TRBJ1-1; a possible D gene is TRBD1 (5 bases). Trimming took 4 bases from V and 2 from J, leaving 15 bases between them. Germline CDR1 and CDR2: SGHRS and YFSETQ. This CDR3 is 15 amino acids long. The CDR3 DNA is TGCGCCAGCAGCCCACTACAGGCGACCAACACTGAAGCTTTCTTT. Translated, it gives CASSPLQATNTEAFF.

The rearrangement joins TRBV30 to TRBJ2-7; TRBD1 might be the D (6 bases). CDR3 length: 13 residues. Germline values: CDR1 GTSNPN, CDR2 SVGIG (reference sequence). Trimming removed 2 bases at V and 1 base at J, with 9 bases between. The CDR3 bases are TGTGCCTGGAGTACGGACAGTTCCTACGAGCAGTACTTC. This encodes CAWSTDSSYEQYF.

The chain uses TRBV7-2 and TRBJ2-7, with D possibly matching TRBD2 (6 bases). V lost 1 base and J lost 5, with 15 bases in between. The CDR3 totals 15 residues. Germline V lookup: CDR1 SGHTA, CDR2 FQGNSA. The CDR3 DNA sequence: TGTGCCAGCAGCTTAGACGTGGGAGGAGGGGACGAGCAGTACTTC. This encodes CASSLDVGGGDEQYF.